A selection of T cell receptor beta chains follows, all from one sample in a study of cytomegalovirus exposure and HLA in healthy donors. TCRdb's table, derived via immunoSEQ multiplex PCR, lists solely in-frame clones and lacks some. The sample has approximately 50,000 clones. The sequenced sample was PBMCs. The receptors come from a female donor in good health and CMV-seronegative. The conserved cysteine and the conserved F or W are not part of the CDR3 here. The order of the fields is D gene, V gene, J gene, CDR3 protein. A D gene is named only where the DNA matches it firmly.

TRBD1	TRBV30	TRBJ2-7	AWSVRARTGNHKPYEQY
-	TRBV15	TRBJ1-5	ATSRAGEGQPQH
TRBD1	TRBV4-1	TRBJ2-7	ASSRTGTYEQY
-	TRBV7-2	TRBJ1-2	ASSLRAREGSGYT
-	TRBV5-6	TRBJ2-3	ASTGLSTDTQY
TRBD1	TRBV6-5	TRBJ2-3	ASRGRGFVGDTQY
-	TRBV5-6	TRBJ2-4	ASSLGLAKNIQY
TRBD2	TRBV5-6	TRBJ2-3	ASTFWGGSSDTQY
-	TRBV19	TRBJ1-1	ASTGGIRGDTEAF
TRBD1	TRBV9	TRBJ1-1	ASQNAGGRNTEAF
-	TRBV5-1	TRBJ1-1	ASTGRTEAF
TRBD2	TRBV6-1	TRBJ2-5	ASSAGLVQETQY
-	TRBV7-9	TRBJ2-1	ASSLRGDEQF
-	TRBV9	TRBJ1-1	ASSPWGGTEAF
-	TRBV10-3	TRBJ2-2	AIEAVTTGELF
-	TRBV7-2	TRBJ1-1	ASTQGYTEAF
-	TRBV7-2	TRBJ1-2	ASSLDMGGYT
-	TRBV29-1	TRBJ1-2	SVESGRGTT
-	TRBV29-1	TRBJ2-5	SVDQGMGTQY
-	TRBV7-9	TRBJ1-2	ASSSSGYGYT
TRBD1	TRBV9	TRBJ1-2	ASSGQITGDSDYGYT
-	TRBV28	TRBJ2-7	ASSRSYEQY
TRBD2	TRBV15	TRBJ2-1	ATSRGASGSHEQF
-	TRBV7-2	TRBJ1-1	ASSPGHPYTEAF
-	TRBV29-1	TRBJ1-1	SVDGLGTEAF
-	TRBV19	TRBJ1-5	ASSYGVNQPQH
TRBD1	TRBV11-2	TRBJ1-1	ASGQGSTEAF
-	TRBV4-3	TRBJ1-1	ASSQEAGIVEAF
TRBD1	TRBV7-3	TRBJ2-4	ASSLTGGGVDIQY
TRBD1	TRBV4-1	TRBJ2-2	ASSHPTGAGELF
-	TRBV5-1	TRBJ2-7	ASSLTELSYEQY
-	TRBV7-6	TRBJ2-1	ASSPLRGYNEQF
TRBD2	TRBV30	TRBJ2-1	AWSAGTSGRRYNEQF